This T cell receptor beta chain was sequenced during a study of identical twins. This clonotype was detected only a few times. Each CDR3 protein is one row after TCRdb ran MiXCR on the 5' RACE reads. This sample has roughly 750,000 distinct CDR3 sequences, with about 20% found just once. This sample was also put to use in a study of T cells expressing NK-cell markers. That report notes: Investigators obtained TCR beta repertoires from sorted CD3+CD56+NKG2C+, CD3+CD56+NKG2C- and CD3+CD56-NKG2C+ T cells.

This clonotype was sampled from a woman younger than 35 in good health. The specimen was PBMCs.

The DNA of the CDR3 is TGTGCCAGCACCCCACGAACCGGGGAGCAGTACTTC. Its translation: CASTPRTGEQYF. The chain is built from TRBV6-5 and TRBJ2-7; no firm D call. The CDR3 covers 12 residues. The germline gives CDR1 MNHEY, CDR2 SVGAGI. The V and J ends lost 7 bases and 7 bases respectively, with 14 bases between them.